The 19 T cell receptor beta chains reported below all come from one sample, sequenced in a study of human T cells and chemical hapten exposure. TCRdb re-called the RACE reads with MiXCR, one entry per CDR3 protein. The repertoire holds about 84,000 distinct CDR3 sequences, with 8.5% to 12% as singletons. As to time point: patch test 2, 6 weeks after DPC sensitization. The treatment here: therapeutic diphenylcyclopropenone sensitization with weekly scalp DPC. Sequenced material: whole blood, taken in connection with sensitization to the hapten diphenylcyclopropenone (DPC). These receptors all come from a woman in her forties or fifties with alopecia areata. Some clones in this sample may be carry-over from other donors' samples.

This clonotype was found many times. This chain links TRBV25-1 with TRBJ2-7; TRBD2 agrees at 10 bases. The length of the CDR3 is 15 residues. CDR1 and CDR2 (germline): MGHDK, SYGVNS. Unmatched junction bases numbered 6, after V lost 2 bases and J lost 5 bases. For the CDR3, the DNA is TGTGCCAGCAGTGAACTAGCGGGAGTTTCTGACGAGCAGTACTTC. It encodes CASSELAGVSDEQYF.

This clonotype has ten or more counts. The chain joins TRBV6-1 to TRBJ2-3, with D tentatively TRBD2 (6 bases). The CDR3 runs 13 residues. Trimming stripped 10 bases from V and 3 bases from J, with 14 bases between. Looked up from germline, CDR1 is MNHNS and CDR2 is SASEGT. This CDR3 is CATRDSGTDTQYF. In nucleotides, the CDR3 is TGTGCCACGCGGGACTCGGGGACAGATACGCAGTATTTT.

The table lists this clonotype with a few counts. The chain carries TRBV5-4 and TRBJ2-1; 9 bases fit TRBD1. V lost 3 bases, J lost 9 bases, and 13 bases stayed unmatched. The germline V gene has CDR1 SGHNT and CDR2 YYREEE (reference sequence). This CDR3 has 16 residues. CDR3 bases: TGTGCCAGCAGCTGGGGCTCCGGGACAGGGTCCCGTGAGCAGTTCTTC. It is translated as CASSWGSGTGSREQFF.

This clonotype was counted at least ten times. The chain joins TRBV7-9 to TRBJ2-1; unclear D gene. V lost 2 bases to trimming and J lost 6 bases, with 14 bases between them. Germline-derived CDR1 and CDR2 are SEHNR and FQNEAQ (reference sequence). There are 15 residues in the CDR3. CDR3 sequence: CASSLNRVAGNEQFF. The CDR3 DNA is TGTGCCAGCAGCTTAAACCGAGTGGCAGGCAATGAGCAGTTCTTC. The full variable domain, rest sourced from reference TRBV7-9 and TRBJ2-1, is DTGVSQNPRHKITKRGQNVTFRCDPISEHNRLYWYRQTLGQGPEFLTYFQNEAQLEKSRLLSDRFSAERPKGSFSTLEIQRTEQGDSAMYLCASSLNRVAGNEQFFGPGTRLTVL.

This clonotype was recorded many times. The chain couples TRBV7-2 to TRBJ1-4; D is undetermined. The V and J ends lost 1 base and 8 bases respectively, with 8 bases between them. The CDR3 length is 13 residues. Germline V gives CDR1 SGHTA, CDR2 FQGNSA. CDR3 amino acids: CASSLGFGEKLFF. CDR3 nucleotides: TGTGCCAGCAGCTTAGGGTTCGGGGAAAAACTGTTTTTT.

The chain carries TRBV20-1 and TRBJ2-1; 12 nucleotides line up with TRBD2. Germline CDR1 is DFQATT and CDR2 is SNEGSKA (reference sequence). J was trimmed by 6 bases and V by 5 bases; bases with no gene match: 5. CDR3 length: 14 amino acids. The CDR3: CSALPTSGSNEQFF. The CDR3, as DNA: TGCAGTGCTCTCCCGACTAGCGGGAGCAATGAGCAGTTCTTC.

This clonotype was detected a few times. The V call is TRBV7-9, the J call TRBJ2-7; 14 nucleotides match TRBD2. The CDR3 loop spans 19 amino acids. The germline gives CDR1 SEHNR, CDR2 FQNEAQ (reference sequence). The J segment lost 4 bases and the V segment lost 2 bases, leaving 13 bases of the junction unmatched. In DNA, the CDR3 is TGTGCCAGCAGCTTACCGACTAGCGGGAGGGCTAGGGACGAGTACGAGCAGTACTTC. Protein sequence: CASSLPTSGRARDEYEQYF.

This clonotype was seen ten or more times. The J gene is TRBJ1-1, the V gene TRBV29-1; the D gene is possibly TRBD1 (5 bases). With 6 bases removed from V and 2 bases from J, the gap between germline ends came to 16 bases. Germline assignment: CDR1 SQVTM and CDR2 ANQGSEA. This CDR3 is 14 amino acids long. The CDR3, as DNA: TGCAGCGTATCCCACAGGAGCCTTAACACTGAAGCTTTCTTT. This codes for CSVSHRSLNTEAFF.

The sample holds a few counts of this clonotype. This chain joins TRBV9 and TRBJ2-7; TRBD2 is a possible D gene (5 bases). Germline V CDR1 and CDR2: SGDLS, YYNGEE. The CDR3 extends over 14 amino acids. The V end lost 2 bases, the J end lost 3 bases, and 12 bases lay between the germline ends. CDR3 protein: CASSVGHGVYEQYF. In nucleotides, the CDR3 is TGTGCCAGCAGCGTTGGCCACGGGGTCTACGAGCAGTACTTC. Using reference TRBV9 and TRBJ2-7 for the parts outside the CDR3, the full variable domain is DSGVTQTPKHLITATGQRVTLRCSPRSGDLSVYWYQQSLDQGLQFLIQYYNGEERAKGNILERFSAQQFPDLHSELNLSSLELGDSALYFCASSVGHGVYEQYFGPGTRLTVT.

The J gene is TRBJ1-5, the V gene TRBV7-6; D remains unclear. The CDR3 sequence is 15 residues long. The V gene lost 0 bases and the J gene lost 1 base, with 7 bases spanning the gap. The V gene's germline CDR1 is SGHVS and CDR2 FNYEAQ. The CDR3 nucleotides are TGTGCCAGCAGCTTAGCTCTGGGGAGCAATCAGCCCCAGCATTTT. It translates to CASSLALGSNQPQHF.

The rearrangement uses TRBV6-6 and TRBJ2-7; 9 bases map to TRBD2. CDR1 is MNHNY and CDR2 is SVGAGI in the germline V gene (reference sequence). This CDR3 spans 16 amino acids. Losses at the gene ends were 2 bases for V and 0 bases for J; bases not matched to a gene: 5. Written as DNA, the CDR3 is TGTGCCAGCAGTTACGGAGGTAGCGGGAGCTCCTACGAGCAGTACTTC. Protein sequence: CASSYGGSGSSYEQYF.

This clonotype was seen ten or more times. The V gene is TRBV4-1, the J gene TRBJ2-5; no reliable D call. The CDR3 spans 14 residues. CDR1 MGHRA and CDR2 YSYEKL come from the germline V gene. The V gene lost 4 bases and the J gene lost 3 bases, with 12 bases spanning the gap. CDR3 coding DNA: TGCGCCAGCAGCCTTGGGCCCGCCGAAGAGACCCAGTACTTC. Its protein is CASSLGPAEETQYF.

DNA of the CDR3: TGTGCCAGCAGGACTAGTTCCACGCAGTATTTT. Protein sequence: CASRTSSTQYF. V usage is TRBV28 and J usage is TRBJ2-3; a weak D match, TRBD2 (6 bases). The germline gives CDR1 MDHEN, CDR2 SYDVKM. The ends were cut back, 6 bases at V and 9 bases at J, with 10 bases in the middle. The CDR3 extends over 11 amino acids.

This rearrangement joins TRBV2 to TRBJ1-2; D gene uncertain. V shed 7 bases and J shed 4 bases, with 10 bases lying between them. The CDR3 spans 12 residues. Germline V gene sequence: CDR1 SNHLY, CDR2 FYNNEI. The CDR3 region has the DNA TGTGCCAGCACGGAGGCTTTCTATGGCTACACCTTC. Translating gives CASTEAFYGYTF.

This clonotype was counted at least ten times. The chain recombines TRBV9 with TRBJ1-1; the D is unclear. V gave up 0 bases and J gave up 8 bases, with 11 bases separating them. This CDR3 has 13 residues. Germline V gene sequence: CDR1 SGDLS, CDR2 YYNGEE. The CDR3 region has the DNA TGTGCCAGCAGCGTAGTATCGGTTGGCGAAGCTTTCTTT. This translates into CASSVVSVGEAFF.

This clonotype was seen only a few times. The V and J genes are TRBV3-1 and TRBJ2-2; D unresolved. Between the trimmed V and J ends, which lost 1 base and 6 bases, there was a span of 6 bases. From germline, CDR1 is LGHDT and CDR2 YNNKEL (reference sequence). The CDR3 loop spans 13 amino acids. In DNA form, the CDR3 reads TGTGCCAGCAGCCAAGGCGGACCCGGGGAGCTGTTTTTT. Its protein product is CASSQGGPGELFF.

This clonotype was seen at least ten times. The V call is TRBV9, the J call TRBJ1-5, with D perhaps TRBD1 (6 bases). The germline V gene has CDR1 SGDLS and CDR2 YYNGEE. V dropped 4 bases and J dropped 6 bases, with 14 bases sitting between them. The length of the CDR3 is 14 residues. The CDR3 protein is CASSLGHELQPQHF. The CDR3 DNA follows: TGTGCCAGCAGCTTGGGACACGAGCTTCAGCCCCAGCATTTT.

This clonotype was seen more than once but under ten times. CDR3 region: CASSYSRILNTEAFF. The DNA of the CDR3 is TGTGCCAGCAGTTACAGTCGGATATTAAACACTGAAGCTTTCTTT. The chain combines TRBV6-5 with TRBJ1-1; D gene ambiguous. The CDR3 runs 15 residues. Deletions cut 2 bases from V and 2 bases from J, with 12 bases between. CDR1 and CDR2 (germline): MNHEY, SVGAGI.

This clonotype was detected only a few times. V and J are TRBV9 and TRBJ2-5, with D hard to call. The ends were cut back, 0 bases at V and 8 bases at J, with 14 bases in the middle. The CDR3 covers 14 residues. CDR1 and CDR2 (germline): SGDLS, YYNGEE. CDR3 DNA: TGTGCCAGCAGCGTAGATCCGGGTCGAGCCACCCAGTACTTC. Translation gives CASSVDPGRATQYF.